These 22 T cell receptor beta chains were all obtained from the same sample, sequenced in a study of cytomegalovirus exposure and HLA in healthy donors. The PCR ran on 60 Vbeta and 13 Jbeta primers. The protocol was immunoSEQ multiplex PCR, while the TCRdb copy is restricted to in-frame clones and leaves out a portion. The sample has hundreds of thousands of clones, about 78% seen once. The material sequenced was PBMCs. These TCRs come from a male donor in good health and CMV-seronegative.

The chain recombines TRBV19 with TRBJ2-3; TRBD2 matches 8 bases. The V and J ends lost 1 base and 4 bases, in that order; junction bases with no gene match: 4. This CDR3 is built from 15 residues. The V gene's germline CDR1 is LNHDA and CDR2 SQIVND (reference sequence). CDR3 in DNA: TGTGCCAGTAGTATAGCGGGAGGGTTGGCAGATACGCAGTATTTT. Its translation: CASSIAGGLADTQYF.

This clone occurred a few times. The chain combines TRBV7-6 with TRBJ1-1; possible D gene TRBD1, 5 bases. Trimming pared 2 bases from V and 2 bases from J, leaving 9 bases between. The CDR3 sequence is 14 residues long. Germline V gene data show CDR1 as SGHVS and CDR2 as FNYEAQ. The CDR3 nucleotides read TGTGCCAGCAGCTTATGGCAGGGAAACACTGAAGCTTTCTTT. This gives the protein CASSLWQGNTEAFF.

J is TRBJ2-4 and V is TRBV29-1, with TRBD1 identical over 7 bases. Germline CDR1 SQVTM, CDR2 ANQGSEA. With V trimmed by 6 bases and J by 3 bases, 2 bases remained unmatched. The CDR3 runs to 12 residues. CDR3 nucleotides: TGCAGCGTGGGGGACAGCAAAAACATTCAGTACTTC. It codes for CSVGDSKNIQYF.

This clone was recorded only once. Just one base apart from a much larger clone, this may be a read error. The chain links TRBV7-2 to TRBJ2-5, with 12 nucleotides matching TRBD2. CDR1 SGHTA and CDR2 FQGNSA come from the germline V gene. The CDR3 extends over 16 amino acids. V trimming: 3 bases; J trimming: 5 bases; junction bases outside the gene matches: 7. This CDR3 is CASSLSSGRGWETQYF. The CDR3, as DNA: TGTGCCAGCAGCTTGTCTAGCGGGAGGGGATGGGAGACCCAGTACTTC.

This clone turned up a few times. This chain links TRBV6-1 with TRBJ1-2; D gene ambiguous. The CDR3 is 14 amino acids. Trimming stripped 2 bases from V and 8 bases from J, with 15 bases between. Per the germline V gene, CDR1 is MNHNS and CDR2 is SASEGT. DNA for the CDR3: TGTGCCAGCAGTGAATCGCCCAGGTCGTCCGGCTACACCTTC. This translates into CASSESPRSSGYTF.

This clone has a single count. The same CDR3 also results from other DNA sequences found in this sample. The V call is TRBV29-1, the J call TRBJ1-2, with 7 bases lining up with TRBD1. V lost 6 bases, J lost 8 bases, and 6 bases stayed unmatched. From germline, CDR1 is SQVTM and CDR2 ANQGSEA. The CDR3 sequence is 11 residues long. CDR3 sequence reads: CSVETGWGYTF. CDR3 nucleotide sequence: TGCAGCGTGGAGACAGGGTGGGGCTACACCTTC. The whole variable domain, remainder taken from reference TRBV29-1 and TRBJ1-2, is SAVISQKPSRDICQRGTSLTIQCQVDSQVTMMFWYRQQPGQSLTLIATANQGSEATYESGFVIDKFPISRPNLTFSTLTVSNMSPEDSSIYLCSVETGWGYTFGSGTRLTVV.

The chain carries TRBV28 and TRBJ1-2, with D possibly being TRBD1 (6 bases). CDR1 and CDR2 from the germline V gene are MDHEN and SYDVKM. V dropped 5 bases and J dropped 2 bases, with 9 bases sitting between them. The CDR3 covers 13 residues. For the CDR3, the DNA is TGTGCCAGCAGTCCGGACAGAAACTATGGCTACACCTTC. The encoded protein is CASSPDRNYGYTF.

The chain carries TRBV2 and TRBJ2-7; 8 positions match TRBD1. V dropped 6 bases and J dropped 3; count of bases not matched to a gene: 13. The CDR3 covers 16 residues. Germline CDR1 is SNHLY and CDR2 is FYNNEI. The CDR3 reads CASSRTGFQSDYEQYF. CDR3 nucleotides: TGTGCCAGCAGCAGGACAGGGTTTCAATCTGACTACGAGCAGTACTTC.

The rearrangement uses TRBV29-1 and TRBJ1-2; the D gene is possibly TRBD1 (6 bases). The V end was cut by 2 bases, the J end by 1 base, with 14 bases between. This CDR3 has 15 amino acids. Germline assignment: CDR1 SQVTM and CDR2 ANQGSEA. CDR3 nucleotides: TGCAGCGTTGAATTCGGGACACATCATAACTATGGCTACACCTTC. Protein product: CSVEFGTHHNYGYTF.

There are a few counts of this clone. CDR3 in amino acids: CAISALGANYGYTF. The CDR3 region has the DNA TGTGCCATCAGTGCTCTAGGGGCTAACTATGGCTACACCTTC. This chain connects TRBV10-3 to TRBJ1-2, with D possibly TRBD1 on 5 matching bases. The germline CDR1 and CDR2 sequences are ENHRY and SYGVKD. The CDR3 totals 14 residues. Trimming took 4 bases from V and 0 from J, leaving 9 bases between them.

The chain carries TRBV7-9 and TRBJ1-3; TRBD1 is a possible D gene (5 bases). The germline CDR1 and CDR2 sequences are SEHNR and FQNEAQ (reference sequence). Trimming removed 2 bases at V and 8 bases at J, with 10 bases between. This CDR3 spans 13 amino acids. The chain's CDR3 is CASSLLRGHTIYF. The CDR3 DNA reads TGTGCCAGCAGCTTATTAAGGGGCCACACCATATATTTT.

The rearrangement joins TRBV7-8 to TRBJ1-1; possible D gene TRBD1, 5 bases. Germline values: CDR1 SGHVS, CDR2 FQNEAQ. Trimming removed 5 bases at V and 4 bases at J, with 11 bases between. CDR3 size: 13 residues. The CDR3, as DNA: TGTGCCAGCAGCCCGCGCGGGGGCACTGAAGCTTTCTTT. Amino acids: CASSPRGGTEAFF. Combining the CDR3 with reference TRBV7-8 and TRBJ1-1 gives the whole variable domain GAGVSQSPRYKVAKRGQDVALRCDPISGHVSLFWYQQALGQGPEFLTYFQNEAQLDKSGLPSDRFFAERPEGSVSTLKIQRTQQEDSAVYLCASSPRGGTEAFFGQGTRLTVV.

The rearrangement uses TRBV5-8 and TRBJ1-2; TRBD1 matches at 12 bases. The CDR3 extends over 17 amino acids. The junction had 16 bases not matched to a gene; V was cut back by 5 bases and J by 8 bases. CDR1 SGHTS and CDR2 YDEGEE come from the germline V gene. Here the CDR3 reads CASSPPGQGAPIQGYTF. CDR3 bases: TGTGCCAGCAGTCCCCCGGGACAGGGGGCCCCTATCCAGGGCTACACCTTC.

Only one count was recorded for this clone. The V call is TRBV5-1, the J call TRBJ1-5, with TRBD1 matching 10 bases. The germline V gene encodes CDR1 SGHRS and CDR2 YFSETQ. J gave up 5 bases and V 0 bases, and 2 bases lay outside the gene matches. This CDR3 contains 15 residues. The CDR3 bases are TGCGCCAGCAGCTTGGTGACAGGGGGCGATCAGCCCCAGCATTTT. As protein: CASSLVTGGDQPQHF.

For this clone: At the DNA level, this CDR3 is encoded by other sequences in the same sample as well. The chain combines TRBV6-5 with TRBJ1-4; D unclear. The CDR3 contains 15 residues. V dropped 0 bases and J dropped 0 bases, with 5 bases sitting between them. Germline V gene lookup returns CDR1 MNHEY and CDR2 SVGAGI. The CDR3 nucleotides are TGTGCCAGCAGTTACTCCACAGCAACTAATGAAAAACTGTTTTTT. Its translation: CASSYSTATNEKLFF.

The DNA for the CDR3 is TGCGCCAGCAGCCCGGGACTAGCGGGTGTCTCCTACGAGCAGTACTTC. Its protein is CASSPGLAGVSYEQYF. This chain joins TRBV5-1 and TRBJ2-7; 12 bases agree with TRBD2. Germline V gene lookup returns CDR1 SGHRS and CDR2 YFSETQ. This CDR3 is 16 amino acids long. V was pared by 4 bases and J by 0 bases, with 5 bases of the junction left unmatched.

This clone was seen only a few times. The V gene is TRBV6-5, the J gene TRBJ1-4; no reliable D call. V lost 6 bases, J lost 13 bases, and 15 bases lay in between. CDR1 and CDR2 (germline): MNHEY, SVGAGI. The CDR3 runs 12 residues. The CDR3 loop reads CASSSDGGGLFF. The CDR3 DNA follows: TGTGCCAGCAGCTCCGACGGAGGAGGACTGTTTTTT.

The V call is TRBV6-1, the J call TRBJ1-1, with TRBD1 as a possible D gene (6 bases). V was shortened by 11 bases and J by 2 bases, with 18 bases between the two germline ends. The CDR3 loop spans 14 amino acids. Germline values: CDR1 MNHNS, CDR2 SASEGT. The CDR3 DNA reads TGTGCCTCCGGGACACCCATTTTTAACACTGAAGCTTTCTTT. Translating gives CASGTPIFNTEAFF.

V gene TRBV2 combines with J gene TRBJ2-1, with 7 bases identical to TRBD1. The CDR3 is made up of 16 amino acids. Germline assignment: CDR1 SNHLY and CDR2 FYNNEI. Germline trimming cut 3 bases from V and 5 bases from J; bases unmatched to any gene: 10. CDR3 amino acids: CASSDYGTDRNNEQFF. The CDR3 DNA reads TGTGCCAGCAGTGACTACGGGACAGATCGAAACAATGAGCAGTTCTTC.

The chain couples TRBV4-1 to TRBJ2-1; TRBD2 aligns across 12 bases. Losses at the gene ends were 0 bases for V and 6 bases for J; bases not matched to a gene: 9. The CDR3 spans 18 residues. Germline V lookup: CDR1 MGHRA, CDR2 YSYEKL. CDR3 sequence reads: CASSQDQPPSGGGNEQFF. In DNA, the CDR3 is TGCGCCAGCAGCCAAGATCAGCCCCCTAGCGGGGGGGGCAATGAGCAGTTCTTC.

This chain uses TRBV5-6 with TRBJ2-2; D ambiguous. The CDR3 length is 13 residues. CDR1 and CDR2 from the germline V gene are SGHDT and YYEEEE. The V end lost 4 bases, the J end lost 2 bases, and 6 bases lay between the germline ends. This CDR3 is CASSKLNTGELFF. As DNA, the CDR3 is TGTGCCAGCAGCAAACTCAACACCGGGGAGCTGTTTTTT.

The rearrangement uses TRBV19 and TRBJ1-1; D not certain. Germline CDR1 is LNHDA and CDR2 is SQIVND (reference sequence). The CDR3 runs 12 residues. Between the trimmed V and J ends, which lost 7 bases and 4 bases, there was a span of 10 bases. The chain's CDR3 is CASTPRGTEAFF. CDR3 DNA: TGTGCCAGTACCCCTCGAGGCACTGAAGCTTTCTTT.